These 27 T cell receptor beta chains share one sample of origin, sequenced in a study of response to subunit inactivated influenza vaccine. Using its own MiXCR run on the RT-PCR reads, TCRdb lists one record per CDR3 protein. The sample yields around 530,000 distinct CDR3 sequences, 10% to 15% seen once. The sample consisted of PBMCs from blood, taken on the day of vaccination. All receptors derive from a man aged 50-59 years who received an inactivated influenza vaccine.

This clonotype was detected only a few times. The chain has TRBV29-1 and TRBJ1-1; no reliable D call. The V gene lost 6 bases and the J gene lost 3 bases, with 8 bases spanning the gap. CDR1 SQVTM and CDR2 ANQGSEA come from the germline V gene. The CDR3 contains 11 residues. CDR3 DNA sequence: TGCAGCGTAGGCGGGGACACTGAAGCTTTCTTT. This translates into CSVGGDTEAFF.

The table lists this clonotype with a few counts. The CDR3 nucleotides are TGTGCCAGCAGTTTGCAGGGAGTTGAAAAACTGTTTTTT. It translates to CASSLQGVEKLFF. This chain links TRBV2 with TRBJ1-4, with D perhaps TRBD1 (5 bases). CDR1 is SNHLY and CDR2 is FYNNEI in the germline V gene. There are 13 residues in the CDR3. The V end was cut by 5 bases, the J end by 7 bases, with 11 bases between.

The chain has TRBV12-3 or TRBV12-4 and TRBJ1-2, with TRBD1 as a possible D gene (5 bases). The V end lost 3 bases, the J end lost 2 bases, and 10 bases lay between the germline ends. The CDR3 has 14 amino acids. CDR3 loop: CASSFGTLNYGYTF. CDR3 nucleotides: TGTGCCAGCAGTTTTGGGACTCTCAACTATGGCTACACCTTC.

The CDR3 loop is CASSRRGGPAYNSPLHF. For the CDR3, the DNA is TGTGCCAGCAGCCGTCGAGGGGGTCCCGCCTATAATTCACCCCTCCACTTT. V is TRBV4-2 and J is TRBJ1-6; tentative D call: TRBD1 (6 bases). Germline CDR1 LGHNA, CDR2 YNFKEQ. The CDR3 spans 17 residues. V was clipped by 4 bases and J by 2 bases, with 15 bases between them.

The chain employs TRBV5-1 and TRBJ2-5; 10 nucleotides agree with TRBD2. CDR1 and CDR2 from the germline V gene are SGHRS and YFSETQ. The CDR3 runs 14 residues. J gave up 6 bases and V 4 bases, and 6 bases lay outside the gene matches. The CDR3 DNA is TGCGCCAGCAGCCCGGGGACTAGCGCGAAGACCCAGTACTTC. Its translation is CASSPGTSAKTQYF.

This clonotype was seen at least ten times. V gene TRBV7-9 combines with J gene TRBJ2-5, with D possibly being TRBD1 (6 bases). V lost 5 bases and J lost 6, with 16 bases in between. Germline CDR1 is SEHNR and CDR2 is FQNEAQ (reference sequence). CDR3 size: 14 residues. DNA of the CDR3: TGTGCCAGCAGCGGTACAGGGCTAGGGAAGACCCAGTACTTC. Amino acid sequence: CASSGTGLGKTQYF.

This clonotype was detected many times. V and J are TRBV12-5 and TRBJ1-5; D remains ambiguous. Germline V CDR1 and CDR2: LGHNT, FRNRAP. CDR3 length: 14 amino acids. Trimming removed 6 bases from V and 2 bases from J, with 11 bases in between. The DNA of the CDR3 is TGTGCTAGTGGCCCCGGACGACGCAATCAGCCCCAGCATTTT. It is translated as CASGPGRRNQPQHF.

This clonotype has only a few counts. The CDR3 protein is CATSRDRFGSYEQYF. The CDR3 DNA is TGTGCCACCAGCAGAGATCGTTTCGGATCCTACGAGCAGTACTTC. The chain joins TRBV15 to TRBJ2-7; D is uncertain. The V and J ends lost 0 bases and 1 base respectively, with 10 bases between them. The CDR3 runs to 15 residues. CDR1 LNHNV and CDR2 YYDKDF come from the germline V gene (reference sequence).

The CDR3: CASSLEQGNSPLHF. Here the CDR3 DNA reads TGCGCCAGCAGCTTGGAACAGGGTAATTCACCCCTCCACTTT. The rearrangement joins TRBV5-1 to TRBJ1-6, with D maybe TRBD1 (6 bases). The CDR3 has 14 residues. Germline V gene sequence: CDR1 SGHRS, CDR2 YFSETQ. The ends were cut back, 0 bases at V and 6 bases at J, with 7 bases in the middle.

The CDR3 protein is CAISESQGREQYF. DNA of the CDR3: TGTGCCATCAGTGAGTCCCAGGGTCGCGAGCAGTACTTC. The chain couples TRBV10-3 to TRBJ2-7; D is possibly TRBD1 (5 bases). Germline CDR1 ENHRY, CDR2 SYGVKD. The CDR3 has 13 residues. V was trimmed by 0 bases and J by 6 bases, leaving 9 bases between them.

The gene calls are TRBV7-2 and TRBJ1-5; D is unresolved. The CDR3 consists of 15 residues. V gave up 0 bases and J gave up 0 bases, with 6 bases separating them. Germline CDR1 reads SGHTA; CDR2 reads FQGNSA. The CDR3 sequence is CASSLADYSNQPQHF. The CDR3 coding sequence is TGTGCCAGCAGCTTAGCAGATTATAGCAATCAGCCCCAGCATTTT.

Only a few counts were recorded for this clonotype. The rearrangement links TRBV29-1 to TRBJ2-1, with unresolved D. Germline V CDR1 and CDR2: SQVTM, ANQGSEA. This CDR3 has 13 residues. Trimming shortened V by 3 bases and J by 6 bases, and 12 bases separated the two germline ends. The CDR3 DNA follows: TGCAGCGTTGAGGCACGTTGGCCCAATGAGCAGTTCTTC. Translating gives CSVEARWPNEQFF.

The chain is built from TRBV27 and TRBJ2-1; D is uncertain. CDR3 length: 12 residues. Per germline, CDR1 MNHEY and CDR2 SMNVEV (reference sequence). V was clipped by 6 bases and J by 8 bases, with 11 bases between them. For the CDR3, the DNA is TGTGCCAGCAGCGACTGGGTCCATGAGCAGTTCTTC. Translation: CASSDWVHEQFF.

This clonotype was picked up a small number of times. CDR3 sequence (DNA): TGTGCCACCAGCGGGAACAGGGTCAATGAGCAGTTCTTC. Translation gives CATSGNRVNEQFF. The rearrangement links TRBV15 to TRBJ2-1, with D possibly matching TRBD1 (6 bases). Germline V lookup: CDR1 LNHNV, CDR2 YYDKDF (reference sequence). The CDR3 covers 13 residues. Trimming took 5 bases from V and 6 from J, leaving 11 bases between them. Using reference TRBV15 and TRBJ2-1 for the parts outside the CDR3, the full variable domain is DAMVIQNPRYQVTQFGKPVTLSCSQTLNHNVMYWYQQKSSQAPKLLFHYYDKDFNNEADTPDNFQSRRPNTSFCFLDIRSPGLGDTAMYLCATSGNRVNEQFFGPGTRLTVL.

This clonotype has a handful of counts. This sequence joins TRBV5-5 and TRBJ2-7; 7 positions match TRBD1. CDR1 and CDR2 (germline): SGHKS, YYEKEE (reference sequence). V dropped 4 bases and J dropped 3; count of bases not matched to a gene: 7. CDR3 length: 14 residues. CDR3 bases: TGTGCCAGCAGCCGGGACAGCTTCAACTACGAGCAGTACTTC. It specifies CASSRDSFNYEQYF. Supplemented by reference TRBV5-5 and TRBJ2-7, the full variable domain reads DAGVTQSPTHLIKTRGQQVTLRCSPISGHKSVSWYQQVLGQGPQFIFQYYEKEERGRGNFPDRFSARQFPNYSSELNVNALLLGDSALYLCASSRDSFNYEQYFGPGTRLTVT.

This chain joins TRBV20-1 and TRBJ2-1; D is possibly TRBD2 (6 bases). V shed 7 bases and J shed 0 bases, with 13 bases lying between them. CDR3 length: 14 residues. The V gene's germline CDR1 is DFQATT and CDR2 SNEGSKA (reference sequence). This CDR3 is CSVGIADSYNEQFF. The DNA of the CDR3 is TGCAGTGTTGGAATAGCGGACTCCTACAATGAGCAGTTCTTC.

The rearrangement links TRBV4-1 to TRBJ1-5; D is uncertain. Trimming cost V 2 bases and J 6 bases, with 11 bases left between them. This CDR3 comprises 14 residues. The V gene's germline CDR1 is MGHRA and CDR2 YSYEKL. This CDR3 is CASSQNSRVQPQHF. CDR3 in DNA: TGCGCCAGCAGCCAAAACTCAAGGGTTCAGCCCCAGCATTTT.

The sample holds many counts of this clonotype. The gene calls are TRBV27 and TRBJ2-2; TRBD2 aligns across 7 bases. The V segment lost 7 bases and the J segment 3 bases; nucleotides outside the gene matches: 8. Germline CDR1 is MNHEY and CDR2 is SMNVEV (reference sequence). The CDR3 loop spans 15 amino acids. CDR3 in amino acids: CASIDLAAHTGELFF. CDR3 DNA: TGTGCCAGCATTGACCTAGCGGCTCACACCGGGGAGCTGTTTTTT.

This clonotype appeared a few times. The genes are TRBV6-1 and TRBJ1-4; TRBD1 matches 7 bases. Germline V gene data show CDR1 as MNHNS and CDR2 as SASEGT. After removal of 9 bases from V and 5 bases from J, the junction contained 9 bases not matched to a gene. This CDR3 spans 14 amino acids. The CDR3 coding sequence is TGTGCCAGTTCTCCGGGACAGCAGAATGAAAAACTGTTTTTT. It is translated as CASSPGQQNEKLFF.

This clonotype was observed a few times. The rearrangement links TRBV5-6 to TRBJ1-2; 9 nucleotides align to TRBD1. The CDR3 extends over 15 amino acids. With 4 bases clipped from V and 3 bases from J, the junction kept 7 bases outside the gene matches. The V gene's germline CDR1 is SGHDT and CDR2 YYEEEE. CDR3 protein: CASSPEGQGYYGYTF. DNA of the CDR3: TGTGCCAGCAGCCCAGAGGGACAGGGTTACTATGGCTACACCTTC.

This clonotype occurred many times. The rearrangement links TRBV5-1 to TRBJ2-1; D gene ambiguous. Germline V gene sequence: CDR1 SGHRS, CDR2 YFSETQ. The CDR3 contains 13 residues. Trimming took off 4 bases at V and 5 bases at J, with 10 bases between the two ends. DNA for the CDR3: TGCGCCAGCAGCCTCGGCCGCAACAATGAGCAGTTCTTC. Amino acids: CASSLGRNNEQFF.

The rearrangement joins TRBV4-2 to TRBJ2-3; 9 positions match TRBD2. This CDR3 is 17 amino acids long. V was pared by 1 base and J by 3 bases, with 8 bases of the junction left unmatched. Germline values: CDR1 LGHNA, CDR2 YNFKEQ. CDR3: CASSQVPSAGGTDTQYF. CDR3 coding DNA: TGTGCCAGCAGCCAAGTTCCTTCAGCGGGGGGTACAGATACGCAGTATTTT.

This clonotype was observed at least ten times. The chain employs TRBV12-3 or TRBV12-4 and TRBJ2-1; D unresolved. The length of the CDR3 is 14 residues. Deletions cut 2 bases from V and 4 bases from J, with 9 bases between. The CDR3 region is CASSLSLRYNEQFF. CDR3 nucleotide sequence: TGTGCCAGCAGTTTATCGTTGCGGTACAATGAGCAGTTCTTC.

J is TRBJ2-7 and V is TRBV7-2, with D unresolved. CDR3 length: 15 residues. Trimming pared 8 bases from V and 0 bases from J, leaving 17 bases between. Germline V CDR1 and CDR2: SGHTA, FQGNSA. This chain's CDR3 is CASRAHQSLSYEQYF. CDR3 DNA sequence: TGTGCCAGCCGGGCTCACCAAAGCCTCTCCTACGAGCAGTACTTC.

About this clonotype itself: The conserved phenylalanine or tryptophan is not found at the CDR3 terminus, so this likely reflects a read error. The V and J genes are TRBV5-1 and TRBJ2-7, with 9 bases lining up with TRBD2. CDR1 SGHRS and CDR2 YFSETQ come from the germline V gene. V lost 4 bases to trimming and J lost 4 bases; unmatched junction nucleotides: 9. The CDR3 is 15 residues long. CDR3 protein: CASSMGLAGTYEQYS. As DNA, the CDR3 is TGCGCCAGCAGCATGGGGCTAGCGGGGACTTACGAGCAGTACTCC.

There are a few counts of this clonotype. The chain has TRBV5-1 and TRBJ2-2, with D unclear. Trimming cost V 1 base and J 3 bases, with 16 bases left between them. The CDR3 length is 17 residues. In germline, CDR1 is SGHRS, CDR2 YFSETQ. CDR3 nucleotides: TGCGCCAGCAGCTTGAAGGCGGCAGCCCGAGACACCGGGGAGCTGTTTTTT. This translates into CASSLKAAARDTGELFF.

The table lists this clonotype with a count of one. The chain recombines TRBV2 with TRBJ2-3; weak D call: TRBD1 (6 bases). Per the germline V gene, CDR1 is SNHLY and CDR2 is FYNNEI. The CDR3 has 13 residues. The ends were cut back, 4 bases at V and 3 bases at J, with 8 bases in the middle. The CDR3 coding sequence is TGTGCCAGCAGTGGGGACAATACAGATACGCAGTATTTT. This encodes CASSGDNTDTQYF. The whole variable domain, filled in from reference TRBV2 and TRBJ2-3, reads EPEVTQTPSHQVTQMGQEVILRCVPISNHLYFYWYRQILGQKVEFLVSFYNNEISEKSEIFDDQFSVERPDGSNFTLKIRSTKLEDSAMYFCASSGDNTDTQYFGPGTRLTVL.